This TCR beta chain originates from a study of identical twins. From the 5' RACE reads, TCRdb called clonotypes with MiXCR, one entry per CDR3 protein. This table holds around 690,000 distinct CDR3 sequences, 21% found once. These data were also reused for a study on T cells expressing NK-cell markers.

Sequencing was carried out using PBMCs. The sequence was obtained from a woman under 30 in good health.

CDR3 coding DNA: TGTGCCAGCAGCCCTCCTACGAGCGGGTACACCGGGGAGCTGTTTTTT. Its protein product is CASSPPTSGYTGELFF. The chain couples TRBV7-2 to TRBJ2-2, with a weak D call TRBD2 (6 bases). Trimming took off 5 bases at V and 3 bases at J, with 16 bases between the two ends. Germline CDR1 reads SGHTA; CDR2 reads FQGNSA. The CDR3 extends over 16 amino acids.